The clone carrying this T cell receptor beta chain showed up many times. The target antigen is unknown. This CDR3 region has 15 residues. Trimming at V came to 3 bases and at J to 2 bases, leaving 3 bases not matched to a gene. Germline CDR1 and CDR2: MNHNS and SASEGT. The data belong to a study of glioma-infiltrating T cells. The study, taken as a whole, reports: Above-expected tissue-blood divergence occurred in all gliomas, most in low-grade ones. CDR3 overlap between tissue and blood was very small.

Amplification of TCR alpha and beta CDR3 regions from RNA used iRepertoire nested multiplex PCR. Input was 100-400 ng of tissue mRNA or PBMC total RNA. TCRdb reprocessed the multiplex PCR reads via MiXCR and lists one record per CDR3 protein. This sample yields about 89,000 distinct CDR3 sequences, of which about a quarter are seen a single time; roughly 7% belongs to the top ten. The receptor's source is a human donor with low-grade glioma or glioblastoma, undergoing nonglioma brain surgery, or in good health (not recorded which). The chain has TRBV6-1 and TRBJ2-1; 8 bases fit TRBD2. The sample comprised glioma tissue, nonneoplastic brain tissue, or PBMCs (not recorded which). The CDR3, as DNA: TGTGCCAGCAGTGACCCGGGACTAGCCTACAATGAGCAGTTCTTC. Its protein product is CASSDPGLAYNEQFF.